This entry lists 15 T cell receptor beta chains sequenced from one sample in a study of blood T cell repertoires in COVID-19. Method: immunoSEQ multiplex PCR; TCRdb's copy keeps in-frame clones and lacks some. The sample contains about 180,000 clones, around 85% of which appear only once. Sequencing was performed on PBMCs or T cells enriched from blood (not recorded which). The receptors derive from a woman aged 40 to 50 with acute COVID-19.

This clone has just a few counts. The gene calls are TRBV27 and TRBJ2-7, with 11 bases matching TRBD1. The V gene end was trimmed by 4 bases and the J gene end by 2 bases; junction bases not matched to a gene: 13. Germline V CDR1 and CDR2: MNHEY, SMNVEV (reference sequence). CDR3 length: 18 amino acids. CDR3: CASSSSRGGQGAPYEQYF. Here the CDR3 DNA reads TGTGCCAGCAGTTCCAGCCGGGGAGGACAGGGGGCGCCCTACGAGCAGTACTTC.

The CDR3 loop reads CASKFADRVVSGYTF. The CDR3 DNA is TGTGCCAGTAAATTCGCGGACAGGGTGGTTTCTGGCTACACCTTC. This rearrangement joins TRBV19 to TRBJ1-2, with 8 bases matching TRBD1. The germline V gene has CDR1 LNHDA and CDR2 SQIVND (reference sequence). CDR3 length: 15 residues. V was pared by 7 bases and J by 7 bases, with 14 bases of the junction left unmatched. The entire variable domain, with the rest obtained from reference TRBV19 and TRBJ1-2, is as follows: DGGITQSPKYLFRKEGQNVTLSCEQNLNHDAMYWYRQDPGQGLRLIYYSQIVNDFQKGDIAEGYSVSREKKESFPLTVTSAQKNPTAFYLCASKFADRVVSGYTFGSGTRLTVV.

The V and J genes are TRBV4-1 and TRBJ1-2; D may be TRBD1 (6 bases). Trimming left V 1 base short and J 6 bases short, with 12 bases between. This CDR3 spans 14 amino acids. The germline V gene has CDR1 MGHRA and CDR2 YSYEKL. CDR3 protein: CASSQVNREDGYTF. The DNA for the CDR3 is TGCGCCAGCAGCCAAGTCAACAGGGAAGATGGCTACACCTTC.

The V and J genes are TRBV7-8 and TRBJ1-1; perhaps TRBD1 as D (6 bases). The CDR3 spans 14 residues. V lost 1 base and J lost 7, with 13 bases in between. Germline lookup yields CDR1 SGHVS and CDR2 FQNEAQ. CDR3: CASSLVRGWGEAFF. The CDR3, as DNA: TGTGCCAGCAGCTTAGTAAGGGGGTGGGGTGAAGCTTTCTTT.

The chain employs TRBV11-2 and TRBJ2-1; 10 bases align to TRBD2. The V gene's germline CDR1 is SGHAT and CDR2 FQNNGV. Trimming at V came to 3 bases and at J to 7 bases, leaving 6 bases not matched to a gene. The CDR3 runs to 15 residues. Here the CDR3 DNA reads TGTGCCAGCAGCTTGGGAACTAGCGGGATGAATGAGCAGTTCTTC. It codes for CASSLGTSGMNEQFF.

In its sample, this clone was seen a few times. This chain links TRBV19 with TRBJ2-7; D perhaps matches TRBD1 (6 bases). CDR3 length equals 13 residues. Germline V gene data show CDR1 as LNHDA and CDR2 as SQIVND (reference sequence). The ends were cut back, 6 bases at V and 1 base at J, with 10 bases in the middle. The CDR3 protein is CASRATGSYEQYF. DNA for the CDR3: TGTGCCAGTAGGGCTACAGGGTCCTACGAGCAGTACTTC.

In its sample, this clone was seen once. The CDR3 sequence is CAWTPPQTANYGYTF. In DNA, the CDR3 is TGTGCCTGGACCCCCCCCCAGACTGCAAACTATGGCTACACCTTC. V gene TRBV30 combines with J gene TRBJ1-2, with D uncertain. The length of the CDR3 is 15 residues. Per the germline V gene, CDR1 is GTSNPN and CDR2 is SVGIG (reference sequence). V was trimmed by 4 bases and J by 2 bases, leaving 17 bases between them.

The V call is TRBV15, the J call TRBJ2-7; 7 nucleotides agree with TRBD2. J lost 0 bases, V lost 1 base, and 6 bases had no gene match. Germline V gene lookup returns CDR1 LNHNV and CDR2 YYDKDF (reference sequence). The CDR3 has 16 residues. The CDR3 sequence is CATSRVPSGSSYEQYF. The CDR3 bases are TGTGCCACCAGCAGAGTTCCTAGCGGAAGCTCCTACGAGCAGTACTTC.

This chain links TRBV7-6 with TRBJ2-2; 9 positions match TRBD1. After removal of 4 bases from V and 2 bases from J, the junction contained 2 bases not matched to a gene. In germline, CDR1 is SGHVS, CDR2 FNYEAQ. The CDR3 consists of 15 residues. CDR3 DNA: TGTGCCAGCAGCTACACAGGGGGCAACACCGGGGAGCTGTTTTTT. Protein product: CASSYTGGNTGELFF.

The CDR3 here is CASSADSYTQYF. The CDR3 nucleotides are TGTGCCAGCAGCGCCGACTCTTATACGCAGTATTTT. This sequence joins TRBV12-3 or TRBV12-4 and TRBJ2-3; no firm D call. The CDR3 sequence is 12 residues long. V was clipped by 6 bases and J by 7 bases, with 11 bases between them.

This clone was counted once. The V gene is TRBV7-9, the J gene TRBJ2-7; 7 nucleotides align to TRBD2. Germline-derived CDR1 and CDR2 are SEHNR and FQNEAQ (reference sequence). There are 15 residues in the CDR3. V lost 4 bases, J lost 4 bases, and 10 bases stayed unmatched. DNA of the CDR3: TGTGCCAGCAGCTCAGCCGCGGGAGCCGGGTACGAGCAGTACTTC. Encoded protein: CASSSAAGAGYEQYF.

There are a few counts of this clone. This sequence joins TRBV5-1 and TRBJ1-6; TRBD1 aligns across 9 bases. CDR1 SGHRS and CDR2 YFSETQ come from the germline V gene. Trimming at V came to 7 bases and at J to 8 bases, leaving 10 bases not matched to a gene. The CDR3 runs 15 residues. The CDR3 nucleotides are TGCGCCAGCCGCACAGGGGGCGGAAGTGATTCACCCCTCCACTTT. The encoded protein is CASRTGGGSDSPLHF.

V is TRBV10-2 and J is TRBJ2-3; TRBD2 matches at 8 bases. V lost 4 bases and J lost 5; bases outside the gene matches: 14. This CDR3 spans 17 amino acids. The V gene's germline CDR1 is WSHSY and CDR2 SAAADI. CDR3 nucleotide sequence: TGCGCCAGCAGTGTTATGATAGCGGGACTAGTAGGAGATACGCAGTATTTT. Translation: CASSVMIAGLVGDTQYF.

This chain joins TRBV5-4 and TRBJ2-7; 10 bases line up with TRBD2. The CDR3 covers 17 residues. Losses at the gene ends were 0 bases for V and 5 bases for J; bases not matched to a gene: 11. Germline V gene lookup returns CDR1 SGHNT and CDR2 YYREEE (reference sequence). The CDR3 loop reads CASSLAPSGSRSNEQYF. The DNA for the CDR3 is TGTGCCAGCAGCTTGGCCCCTAGCGGGAGTAGGAGTAACGAGCAGTACTTC.

This chain joins TRBV24-1 and TRBJ2-3; D perhaps matches TRBD1 (5 bases). V gave up 7 bases and J gave up 2 bases, with 9 bases separating them. The CDR3 covers 13 residues. Germline V gene data show CDR1 as KGHDR and CDR2 as SFDVKD. CDR3 nucleotides: TGTGCCACCAGCGACGGACACACAGATACGCAGTATTTT. This encodes CATSDGHTDTQYF.